This T cell receptor beta chain was sequenced during a study of T cells in Graves' hyperthyroidism and ophthalmopathy. Graves' hyperthyroidism is called stable when ophthalmopathy does not progress within 18 months. Recently diagnosed hyperthyroidism of less than 2 months' duration affected patients aged 18 to 65. This clonotype showed up many times. RNA transcripts served as the template for amplifying TCR beta CDR3 regions. The HTBI primer set drove a first-round RT-PCR of the TCR CDR3. TCRdb redid the calling of the multiplex PCR reads with MiXCR, one entry per CDR3 protein. The data contain approximately 740,000 distinct CDR3 sequences, 12% to 15% of them seen just once; the ten biggest clones take up about 10%. The CDR3 is made up of 13 amino acids. The V end was cut by 7 bases, the J end by 0 bases, with 13 bases between. Germline CDR1 reads DFQATT; CDR2 reads SNEGSKA (reference sequence).

The receptor's source is a woman between 18 and 29 years old with Graves' hyperthyroidism. Sequencing input: blood. V usage is TRBV20-1 and J usage is TRBJ2-7, with D perhaps matching TRBD2 (5 bases). CDR3 in amino acids: CSVPARGSYEQYF. The CDR3 nucleotides read TGCAGTGTCCCAGCCCGGGGCTCCTACGAGCAGTACTTC.